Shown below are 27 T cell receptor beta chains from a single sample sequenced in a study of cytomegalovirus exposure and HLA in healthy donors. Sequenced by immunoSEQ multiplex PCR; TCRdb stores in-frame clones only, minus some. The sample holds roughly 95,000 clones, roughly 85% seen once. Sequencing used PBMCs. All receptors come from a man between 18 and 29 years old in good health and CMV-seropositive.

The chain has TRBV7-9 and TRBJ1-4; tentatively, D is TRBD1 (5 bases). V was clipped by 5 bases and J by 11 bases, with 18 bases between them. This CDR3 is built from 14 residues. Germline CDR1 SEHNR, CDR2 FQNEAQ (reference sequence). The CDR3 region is CASSPDRGSGKLFF. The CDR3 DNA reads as TGTGCCAGCAGCCCCGATCGGGGGTCGGGGAAACTGTTTTTT. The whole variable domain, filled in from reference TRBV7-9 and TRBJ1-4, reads DTGVSQNPRHKITKRGQNVTFRCDPISEHNRLYWYRQTLGQGPEFLTYFQNEAQLEKSRLLSDRFSAERPKGSFSTLEIQRTEQGDSAMYLCASSPDRGSGKLFFGSGTQLSVL.

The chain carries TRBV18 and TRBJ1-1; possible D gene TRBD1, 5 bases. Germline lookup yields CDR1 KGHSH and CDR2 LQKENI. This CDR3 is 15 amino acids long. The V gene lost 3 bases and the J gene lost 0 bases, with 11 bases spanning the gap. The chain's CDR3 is CASSPVQGMNTEAFF. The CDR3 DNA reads TGTGCCAGCTCACCGGTGCAGGGAATGAACACTGAAGCTTTCTTT.

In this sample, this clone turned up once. The CDR3 sequence is CASSLALFYGYTF. CDR3 bases: TGTGCCAGCAGCTTAGCCCTATTCTATGGCTACACCTTC. The chain has TRBV7-8 and TRBJ1-2, with D unresolved. The ends were cut back, 0 bases at V and 4 bases at J, with 6 bases in the middle. The CDR3 is 13 residues long. CDR1 is SGHVS and CDR2 is FQNEAQ in the germline V gene.

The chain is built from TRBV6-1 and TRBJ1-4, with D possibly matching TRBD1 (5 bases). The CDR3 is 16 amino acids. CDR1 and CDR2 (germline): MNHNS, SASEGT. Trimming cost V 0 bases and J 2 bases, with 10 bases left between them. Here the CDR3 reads CASSEAAGGTNEKLFF. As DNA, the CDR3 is TGTGCCAGCAGTGAAGCAGCGGGGGGGACTAATGAAAAACTGTTTTTT.

The CDR3 coding sequence is TGTGCCAGCAGTGATGTGGGACACCTAAATCAGCCCCAGCATTTT. Translated, it gives CASSDVGHLNQPQHF. The chain has TRBV2 and TRBJ1-5; perhaps TRBD1 as D (6 bases). V shed 3 bases and J shed 4 bases, with 13 bases lying between them. This CDR3 spans 15 amino acids. From germline, CDR1 is SNHLY and CDR2 FYNNEI.

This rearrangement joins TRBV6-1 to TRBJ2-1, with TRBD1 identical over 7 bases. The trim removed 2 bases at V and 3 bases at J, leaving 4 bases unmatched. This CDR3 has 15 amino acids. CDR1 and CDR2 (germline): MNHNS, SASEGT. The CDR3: CASSEPGQRYNEQFF. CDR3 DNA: TGTGCCAGCAGTGAACCGGGACAGCGCTACAATGAGCAGTTCTTC.

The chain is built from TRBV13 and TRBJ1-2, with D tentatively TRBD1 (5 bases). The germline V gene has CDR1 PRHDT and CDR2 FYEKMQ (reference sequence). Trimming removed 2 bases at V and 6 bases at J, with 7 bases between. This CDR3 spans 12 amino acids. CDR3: CASSLRQHGYTF. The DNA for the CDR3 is TGTGCCAGCAGCTTACGACAGCATGGCTACACCTTC.

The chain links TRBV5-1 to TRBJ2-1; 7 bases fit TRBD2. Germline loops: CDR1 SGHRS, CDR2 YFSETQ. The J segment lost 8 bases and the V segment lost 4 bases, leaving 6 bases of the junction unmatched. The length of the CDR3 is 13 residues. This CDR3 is CASSPRTSYEQFF. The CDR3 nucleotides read TGCGCCAGCAGCCCCCGGACTAGTTATGAGCAGTTCTTC.

CDR3 loop: CASGDRNYEQYF. The CDR3 DNA is TGTGCCAGCGGGGACAGGAACTACGAGCAGTACTTC. J is TRBJ2-7 and V is TRBV2, with 8 bases aligning to TRBD1. This CDR3 has 12 residues. The V gene's germline CDR1 is SNHLY and CDR2 FYNNEI. The trim removed 8 bases at V and 3 bases at J, leaving 3 bases unmatched.

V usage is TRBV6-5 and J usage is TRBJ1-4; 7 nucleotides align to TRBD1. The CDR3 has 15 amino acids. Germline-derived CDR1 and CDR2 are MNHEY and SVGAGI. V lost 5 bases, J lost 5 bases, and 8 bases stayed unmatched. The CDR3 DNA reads TGTGCCAGCAGTAGCGCAGGGGGAAGCAATGAAAAACTGTTTTTT. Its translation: CASSSAGGSNEKLFF.

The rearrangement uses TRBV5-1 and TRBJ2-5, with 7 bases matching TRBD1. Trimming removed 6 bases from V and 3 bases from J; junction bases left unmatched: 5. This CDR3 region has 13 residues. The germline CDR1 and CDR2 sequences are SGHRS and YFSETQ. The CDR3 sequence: CASKGQEKETQYF. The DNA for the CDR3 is TGCGCCAGCAAAGGACAGGAAAAAGAGACCCAGTACTTC.

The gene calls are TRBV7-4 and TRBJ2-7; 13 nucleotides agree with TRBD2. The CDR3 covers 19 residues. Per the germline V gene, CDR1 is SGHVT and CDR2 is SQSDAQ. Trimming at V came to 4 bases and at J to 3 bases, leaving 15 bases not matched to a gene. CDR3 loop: CASSWGSWTSGRMCYEQYV. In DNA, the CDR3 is TGTGCCAGCAGCTGGGGTTCGTGGACTAGCGGGAGAATGTGCTACGAGCAGTACGTC.

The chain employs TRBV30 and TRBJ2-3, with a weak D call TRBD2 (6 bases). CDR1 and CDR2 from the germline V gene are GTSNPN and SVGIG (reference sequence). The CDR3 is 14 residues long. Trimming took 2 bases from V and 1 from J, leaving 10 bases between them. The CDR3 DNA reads TGTGCCTGGAGTTCCGGGACTCGCACAGATACGCAGTATTTT. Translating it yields CAWSSGTRTDTQYF.

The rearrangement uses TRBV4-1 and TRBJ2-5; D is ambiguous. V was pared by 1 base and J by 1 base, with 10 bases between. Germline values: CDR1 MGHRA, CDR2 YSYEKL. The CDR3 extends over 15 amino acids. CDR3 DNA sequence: TGCGCCAGCAGCCAAGGAGCGTCCCTCCAAGAGACCCAGTACTTC. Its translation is CASSQGASLQETQYF.

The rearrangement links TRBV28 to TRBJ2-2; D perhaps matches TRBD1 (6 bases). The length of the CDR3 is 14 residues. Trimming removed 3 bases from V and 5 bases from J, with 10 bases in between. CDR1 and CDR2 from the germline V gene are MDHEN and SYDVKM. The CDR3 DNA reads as TGTGCCAGCAGTTTCAACAGGGATACCGGGGAGCTGTTTTTT. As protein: CASSFNRDTGELFF.

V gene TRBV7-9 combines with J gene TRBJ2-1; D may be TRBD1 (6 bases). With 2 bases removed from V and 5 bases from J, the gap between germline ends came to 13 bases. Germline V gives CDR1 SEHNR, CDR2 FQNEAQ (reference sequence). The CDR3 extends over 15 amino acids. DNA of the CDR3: TGTGCCAGCAGCTTACGGGCGCAGGGGAACAATGAGCAGTTCTTC. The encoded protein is CASSLRAQGNNEQFF.

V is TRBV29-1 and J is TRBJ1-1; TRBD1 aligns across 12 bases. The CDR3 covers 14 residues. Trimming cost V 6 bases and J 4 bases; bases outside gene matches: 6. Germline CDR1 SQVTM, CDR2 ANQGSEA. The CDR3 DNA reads TGCAGCGTGGGGACAGGGGGCTTGGGCACTGAAGCTTTCTTT. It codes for CSVGTGGLGTEAFF.

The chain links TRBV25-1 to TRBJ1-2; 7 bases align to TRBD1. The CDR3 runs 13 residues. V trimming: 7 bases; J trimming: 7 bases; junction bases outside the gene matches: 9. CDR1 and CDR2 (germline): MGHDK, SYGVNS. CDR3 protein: CASTPEGAGGYTF. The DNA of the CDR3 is TGTGCCAGCACCCCGGAGGGGGCTGGTGGCTACACCTTC.

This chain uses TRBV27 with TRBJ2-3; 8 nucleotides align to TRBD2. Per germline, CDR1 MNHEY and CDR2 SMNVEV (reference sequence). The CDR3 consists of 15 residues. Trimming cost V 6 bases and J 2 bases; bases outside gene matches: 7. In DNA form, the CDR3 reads TGTGCCAGCAGCCTTAGCGGGACGTACACAGATACGCAGTATTTT. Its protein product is CASSLSGTYTDTQYF.

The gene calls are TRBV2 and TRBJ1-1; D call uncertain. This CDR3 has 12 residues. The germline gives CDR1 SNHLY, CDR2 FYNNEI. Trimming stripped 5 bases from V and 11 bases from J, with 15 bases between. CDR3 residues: CASSPDTLEAFF. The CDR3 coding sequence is TGTGCCAGCAGTCCCGACACCCTCGAGGCTTTCTTT.

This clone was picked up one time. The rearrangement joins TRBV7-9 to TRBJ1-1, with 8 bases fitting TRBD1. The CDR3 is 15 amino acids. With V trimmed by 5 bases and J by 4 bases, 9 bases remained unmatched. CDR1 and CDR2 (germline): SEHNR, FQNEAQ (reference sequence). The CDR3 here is CASSLRQGTSTEAFF. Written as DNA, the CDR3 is TGTGCCAGCAGCCTCAGACAGGGGACGAGCACTGAAGCTTTCTTT.

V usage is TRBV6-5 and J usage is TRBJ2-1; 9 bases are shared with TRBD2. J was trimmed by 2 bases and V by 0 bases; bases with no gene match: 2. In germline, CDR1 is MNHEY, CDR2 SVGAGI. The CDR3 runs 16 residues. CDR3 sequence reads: CASSYSLAGPYNEQFF. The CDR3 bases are TGTGCCAGCAGTTACTCTCTAGCGGGGCCCTACAATGAGCAGTTCTTC.

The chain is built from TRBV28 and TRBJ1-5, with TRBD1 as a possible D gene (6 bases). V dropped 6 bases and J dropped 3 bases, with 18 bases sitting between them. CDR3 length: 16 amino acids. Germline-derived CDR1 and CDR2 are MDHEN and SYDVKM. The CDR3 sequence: CASRKAGGGDNQPQHF. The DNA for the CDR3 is TGTGCCAGCAGAAAGGCGGGGGGCGGAGACAATCAGCCCCAGCATTTT.

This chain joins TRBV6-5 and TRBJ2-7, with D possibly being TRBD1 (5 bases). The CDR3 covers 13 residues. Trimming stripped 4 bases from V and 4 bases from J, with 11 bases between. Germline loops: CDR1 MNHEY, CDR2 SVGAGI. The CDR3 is CASSSDISYEQYF. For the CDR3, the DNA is TGTGCCAGCAGTTCGGACATCTCTTACGAGCAGTACTTC.

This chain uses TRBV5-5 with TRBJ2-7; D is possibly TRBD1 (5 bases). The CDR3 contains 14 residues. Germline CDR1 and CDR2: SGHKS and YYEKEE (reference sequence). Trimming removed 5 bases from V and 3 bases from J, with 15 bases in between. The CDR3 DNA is TGTGCCAGCAGAGGAACAGGTACCCACTACGAGCAGTACTTC. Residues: CASRGTGTHYEQYF.

The chain's CDR3 is CASSFSGRTDTQYF. Here the CDR3 DNA reads TGTGCCAGCAGCTTCAGCGGGCGCACAGATACGCAGTATTTT. J is TRBJ2-3 and V is TRBV11-3; tentatively, D is TRBD2 (6 bases). This CDR3 contains 14 residues. V was cut by 3 bases and J by 1 base, with 8 bases left in between. The V gene's germline CDR1 is SGHNT and CDR2 YENEEA. Together with reference TRBV11-3 and TRBJ2-3, the CDR3 gives the full variable domain: EAGVVQSPRYKIIEKKQPVAFWCNPISGHNTLYWYLQNLGQGPELLIRYENEEAVDDSQLPKDRFSAERLKGVDSTLKIQPAELGDSAVYLCASSFSGRTDTQYFGPGTRLTVL.

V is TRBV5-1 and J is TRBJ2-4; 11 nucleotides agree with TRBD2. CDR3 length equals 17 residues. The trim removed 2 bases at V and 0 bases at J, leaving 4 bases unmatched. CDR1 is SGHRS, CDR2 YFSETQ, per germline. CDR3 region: CASSFIAGGGAKNIQYF. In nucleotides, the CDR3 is TGCGCCAGCAGCTTTATAGCGGGAGGGGGAGCCAAAAACATTCAGTACTTC.